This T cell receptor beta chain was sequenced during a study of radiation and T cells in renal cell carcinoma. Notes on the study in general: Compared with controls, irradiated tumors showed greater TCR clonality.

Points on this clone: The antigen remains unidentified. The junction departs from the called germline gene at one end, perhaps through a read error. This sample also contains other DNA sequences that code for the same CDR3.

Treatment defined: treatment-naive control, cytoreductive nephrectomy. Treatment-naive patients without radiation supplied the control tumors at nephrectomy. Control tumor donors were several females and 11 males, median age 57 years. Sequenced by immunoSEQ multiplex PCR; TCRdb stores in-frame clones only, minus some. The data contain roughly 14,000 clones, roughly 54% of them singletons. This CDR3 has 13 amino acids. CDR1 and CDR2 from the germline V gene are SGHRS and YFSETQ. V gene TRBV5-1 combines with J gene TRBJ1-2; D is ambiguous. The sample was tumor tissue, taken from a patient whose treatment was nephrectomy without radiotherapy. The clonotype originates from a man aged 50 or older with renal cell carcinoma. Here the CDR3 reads CASSLEVDYGYTF. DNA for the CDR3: TGTGCCAGCAGCTTGGAGGTGGATTATGGCTACACCTTC.